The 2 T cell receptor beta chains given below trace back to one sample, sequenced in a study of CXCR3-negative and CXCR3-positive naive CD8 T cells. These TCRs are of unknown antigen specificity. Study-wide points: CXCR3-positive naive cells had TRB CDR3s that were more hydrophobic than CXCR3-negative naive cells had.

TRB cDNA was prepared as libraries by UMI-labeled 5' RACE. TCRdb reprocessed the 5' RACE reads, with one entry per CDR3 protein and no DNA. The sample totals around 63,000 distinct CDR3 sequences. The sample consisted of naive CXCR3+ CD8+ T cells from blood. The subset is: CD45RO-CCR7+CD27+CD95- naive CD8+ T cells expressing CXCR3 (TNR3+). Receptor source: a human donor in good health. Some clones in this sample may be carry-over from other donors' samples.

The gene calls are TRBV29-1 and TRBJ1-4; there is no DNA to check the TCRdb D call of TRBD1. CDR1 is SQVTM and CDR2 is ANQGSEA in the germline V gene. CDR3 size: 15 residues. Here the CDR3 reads CSVSRDRGRNEKLFF.

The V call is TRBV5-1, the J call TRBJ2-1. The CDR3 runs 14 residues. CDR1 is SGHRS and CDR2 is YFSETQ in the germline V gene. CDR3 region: CASSLSGLHNEQFF.